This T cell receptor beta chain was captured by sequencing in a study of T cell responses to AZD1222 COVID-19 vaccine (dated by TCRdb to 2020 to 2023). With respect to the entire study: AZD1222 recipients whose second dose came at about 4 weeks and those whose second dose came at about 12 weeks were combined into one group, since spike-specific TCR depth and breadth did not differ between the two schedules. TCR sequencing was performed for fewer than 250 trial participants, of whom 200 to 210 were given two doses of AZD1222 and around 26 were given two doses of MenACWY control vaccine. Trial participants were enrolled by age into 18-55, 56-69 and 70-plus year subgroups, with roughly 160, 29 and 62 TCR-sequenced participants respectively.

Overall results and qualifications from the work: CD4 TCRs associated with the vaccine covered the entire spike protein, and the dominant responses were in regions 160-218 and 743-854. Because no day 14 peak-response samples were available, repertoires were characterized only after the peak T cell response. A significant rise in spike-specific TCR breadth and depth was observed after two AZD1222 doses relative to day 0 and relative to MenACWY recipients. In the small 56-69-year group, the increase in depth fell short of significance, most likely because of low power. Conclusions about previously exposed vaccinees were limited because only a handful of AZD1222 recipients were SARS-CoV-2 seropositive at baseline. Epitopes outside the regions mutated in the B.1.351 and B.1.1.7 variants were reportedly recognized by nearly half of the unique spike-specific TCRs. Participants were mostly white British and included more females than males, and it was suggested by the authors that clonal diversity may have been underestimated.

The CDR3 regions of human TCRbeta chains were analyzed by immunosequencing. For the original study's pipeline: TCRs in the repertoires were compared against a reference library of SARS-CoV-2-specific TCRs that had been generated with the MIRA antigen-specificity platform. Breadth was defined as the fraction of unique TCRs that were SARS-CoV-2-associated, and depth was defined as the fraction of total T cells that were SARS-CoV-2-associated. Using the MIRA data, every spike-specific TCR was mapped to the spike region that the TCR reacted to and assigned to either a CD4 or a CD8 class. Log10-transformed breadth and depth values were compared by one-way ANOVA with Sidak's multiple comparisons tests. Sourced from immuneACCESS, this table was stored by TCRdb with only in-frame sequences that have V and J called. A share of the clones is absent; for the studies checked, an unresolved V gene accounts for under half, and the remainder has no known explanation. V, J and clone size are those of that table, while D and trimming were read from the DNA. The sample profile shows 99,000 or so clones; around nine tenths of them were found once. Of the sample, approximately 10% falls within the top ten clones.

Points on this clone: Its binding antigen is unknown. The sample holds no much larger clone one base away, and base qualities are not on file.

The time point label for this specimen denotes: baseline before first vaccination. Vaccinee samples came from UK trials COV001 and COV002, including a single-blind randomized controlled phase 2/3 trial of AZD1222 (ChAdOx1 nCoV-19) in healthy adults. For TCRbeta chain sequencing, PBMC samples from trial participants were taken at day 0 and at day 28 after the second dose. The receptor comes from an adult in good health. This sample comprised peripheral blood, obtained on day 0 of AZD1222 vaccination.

The DNA is as follows: TGTGCCAGCAGCTTGGGGCAGTGGGACGGGACTGAAGCTTTCTTT. It translates as CASSLGQWDGTEAFF. Recombination linked TRBV7-9 to TRBJ1-1, with a weak D call of TRBD1 (5 bases match). CDR1 and CDR2 are drawn from the germline V gene (reference sequence): SEHNR, FQNEAQ. The CDR3, cysteine through phenylalanine, is 15 amino acids long. Of all the DNA, just the CDR3 is kept, 45 bases in frame from base 1. Relative to germline, V is 3 bases shorter and J is 5 bases shorter, with 16 bases between their ends.